Each of the 9 T cell receptor beta chains below was sequenced from the same sample in a study of T cell repertoires in cytomegalovirus infection. TCRdb recomputed calls from the reads with MiXCR, one row per CDR3 protein. Counted here are 500,000 or so distinct CDR3 sequences, 16% occurring once; the ten biggest clones make up approximately 24%. Sequencing was carried out using CD8+ T cells from PBMCs. The receptors were sampled from a human donor in good health (CMV status not recorded). Some clones in this sample may be carry-over from other donors' samples.

Ten or more counts support this clonotype. The genes are TRBV7-3 and TRBJ2-7, with a possible D match to TRBD2 (7 bases). The CDR3 covers 15 residues. Trimming cost V 5 bases and J 3 bases, with 17 bases left between them. Germline V gene data show CDR1 as SGHTA and CDR2 as FQGTGA. CDR3 protein: CASSQTGGANYEQYF. DNA for the CDR3: TGTGCCAGCAGCCAAACTGGGGGGGCTAACTACGAGCAGTACTTC. Based on the CDR3 plus reference TRBV7-3 and TRBJ2-7, the full variable domain is GAGVSQTPSNKVTEKGKYVELRCDPISGHTALYWYRQSLGQGPEFLIYFQGTGAADDSGLPNDRFFAVRPEGSVSTLKIQRTERGDSAVYLCASSQTGGANYEQYFGPGTRLTVT.

This clonotype was seen at least ten times. V usage is TRBV7-8 and J usage is TRBJ2-7; D is undetermined. Trimming left V 5 bases short and J 2 bases short, with 13 bases between. Germline loops: CDR1 SGHVS, CDR2 FQNEAQ. The CDR3 spans 14 residues. CDR3 nucleotides: TGTGCCAGCAGCCTCCTATCTGGGGCCTACGAGCAGTACTTC. Protein sequence: CASSLLSGAYEQYF.

This clonotype has just a few counts. The V call is TRBV27, the J call TRBJ2-2; a weak D match, TRBD2 (6 bases). V was trimmed by 4 bases and J by 3 bases, leaving 15 bases between them. The CDR3 totals 16 residues. Germline V gene sequence: CDR1 MNHEY, CDR2 SMNVEV (reference sequence). This chain's CDR3 is CASSSAQGGDTGELFF. The CDR3 DNA sequence: TGTGCCAGCAGTTCGGCGCAGGGCGGGGACACCGGGGAGCTGTTTTTT.

This clonotype has ten or more counts. The CDR3 DNA is TGTGCCAGCAGCCGCGGGGTTATGGACAATGAGCAGTTCTTC. Translated, it gives CASSRGVMDNEQFF. This chain uses TRBV7-7 with TRBJ2-1, with a possible D match to TRBD2 (6 bases). Trimming left V 5 bases short and J 5 bases short, with 13 bases between. The CDR3 runs 14 residues. Per germline, CDR1 SSHAT and CDR2 FNYEAQ (reference sequence).

The gene calls are TRBV11-2 and TRBJ1-4; maybe TRBD1 (6 bases). V lost 0 bases, J lost 0 bases, and 17 bases lay in between. The CDR3 contains 19 residues. Germline assignment: CDR1 SGHAT and CDR2 FQNNGV. The CDR3 bases are TGTGCCAGCAGCTTAGATGGGGCAGGGGAAGGGCCAACTAATGAAAAACTGTTTTTT. This encodes CASSLDGAGEGPTNEKLFF.

Many counts were recorded for this clonotype. V and J are TRBV2 and TRBJ2-7, with D possibly being TRBD1 or TRBD2 (7 bases each). V shed 11 bases and J shed 2 bases, with 13 bases lying between them. This CDR3 comprises 12 residues. CDR1 SNHLY and CDR2 FYNNEI come from the germline V gene. The CDR3 region has the DNA TGTGCCTCCAGGGGGGGAGCCTACGAGCAGTACTTC. It encodes CASRGGAYEQYF.

This clonotype was seen only a few times. This chain joins TRBV30 and TRBJ2-1, with 8 nucleotides matching TRBD1. CDR1 GTSNPN and CDR2 SVGIG come from the germline V gene (reference sequence). V was clipped by 3 bases and J by 4 bases; unmatched bases: 5. CDR3 size: 14 residues. DNA for the CDR3: TGTGCCTGGAGGGGGCAGGGGGCTTACAATGAGCAGTTCTTC. This gives the protein CAWRGQGAYNEQFF.

This clonotype was seen ten or more times. The chain combines TRBV7-9 with TRBJ1-5; no firm D call. The CDR3 sequence is 14 residues long. In germline, CDR1 is SEHNR, CDR2 FQNEAQ (reference sequence). V was cut by 3 bases and J by 2 bases, with 8 bases left in between. The CDR3 nucleotides are TGTGCCAGCAGCTTCGAAACGGGCAATCAGCCCCAGCATTTT. It yields the protein CASSFETGNQPQHF. The whole variable domain, filled in from reference TRBV7-9 and TRBJ1-5, reads DTGVSQNPRHKITKRGQNVTFRCDPISEHNRLYWYRQTLGQGPEFLTYFQNEAQLEKSRLLSDRFSAERPKGSFSTLEIQRTEQGDSAMYLCASSFETGNQPQHFGDGTRLSIL.

This clonotype was counted many times. The V call is TRBV7-9, the J call TRBJ1-1; perhaps TRBD1 as D (5 bases). This CDR3 is built from 14 residues. The V end lost 5 bases, the J end lost 1 base, and 11 bases lay between the germline ends. CDR1 SEHNR and CDR2 FQNEAQ come from the germline V gene (reference sequence). The CDR3 sequence is CASSPGLPNTEAFF. DNA of the CDR3: TGTGCCAGCAGCCCGGGACTCCCGAACACTGAAGCTTTCTTT.